This T cell receptor beta chain was retrieved from a study of OX40 agonist ivuxolimab in advanced cancers. In the study overall: Ivuxolimab was a fully human IgG2 agonistic monoclonal antibody targeting the costimulatory receptor OX40 (CD134). Patients were allowed to have had prior anti-PD-1, anti-PD-L1 or anti-CTLA-4 therapy, and around 40% of the dose-escalation patients had previously received checkpoint inhibitors. In the dose-escalation cohort, roughly 82% of patients were male, and the mean age was roughly 60 years with a range of about 20 to 79. The purpose of peripheral TCRbeta sequencing was to test whether ivuxolimab changed TCR sequence diversity and led to clonal T-cell expansion. Among the 52 dose-escalation patients, around 19 had hepatocellular carcinoma, approximately 15 melanoma, 9 renal cell carcinoma and 9 head and neck cancer. Intravenous ivuxolimab was administered to patients every 2 weeks at six dose levels: 0.01, 0.1, 0.3, 1.5, 3 and 10 mg/kg. The monotherapy dose-escalation portion (N of about 50 patients) of the phase I ivuxolimab trial is reported in the paper. Three dose-escalation patients achieved partial responses, one with hepatocellular carcinoma and two with cutaneous melanoma.

As encoded in the germline V gene, CDR1 is MDHEN while CDR2 is SYDVKM. V lost 6 bases and J lost 2 bases, and the count of bases not matched to a germline gene is 8. The CDR3 spans 15 residues, from the cysteine through the phenylalanine. Kept here is only the CDR3 DNA, which spans 45 bases and is read in frame from base 1. The trial excluded patients who had a history of autoimmune disease or who were on systemic immunosuppression. Peripheral blood for TCR sequencing was collected from all dose cohorts at baseline, on cycle 4 day 1, and on cycle 7 day 1. The samples were drawn from a first-in-human, open-label, multicenter phase I dose-escalation trial of ivuxolimab. Adults with locally advanced or metastatic melanoma, renal cell carcinoma, hepatocellular carcinoma or head and neck squamous cell carcinoma were enrolled in the trial. Before TCR sequencing, CD4+ T cells and CD8+ T cells from peripheral blood were sorted into separate populations.

Genomic DNA was isolated from the sorted cells so that the TCRbeta CDR3 region could be sequenced. The immunoSEQ Assay was used to sequence the TCRbeta CDR3 regions. This immuneACCESS table, as held by TCRdb, lists in-frame sequences with V and J called but not all clones. Of the missing ones, under half trace to an unresolved V gene in checked studies; the others have no known cause. In this sample the table shows about 62,000 clones, around 85% of which occur a single time. The ten largest clones capture 4% of the sample. With respect to this clone: Its antigen remains undetermined. There are no base qualities to consult, and no much larger clone falls within one base.

Overall study outcomes, separate from this receptor: Partial responders in the 0.1-3.0 mg/kg groups had among the lowest normalized peripheral clonal expansion, especially among CD8+ T cells. The antigen specificity of the clonally expanded peripheral T cells was not determined. After ivuxolimab, more expanded clones were found on average in CD8+ T cells than in CD4+ T cells. Clonal expansion of both CD4+ and CD8+ blood T cells was observed from baseline to week 6 at doses 0.1 to 3.0 mg/kg. Low levels of normalized T-cell clonal expansion were also seen in some patients who did not respond.

This receptor was obtained from an adult with an advanced solid tumor such as melanoma, head and neck, liver or kidney cancer. This specimen consisted of CD4+ or CD8+ T cells sorted from blood, obtained in a trial of the OX40 agonist ivuxolimab. The chain uses TRBV28 and TRBJ2-7, and 9 junction bases match TRBD2. The base sequence is TGTGCCAGCAGATCGGGGACTAGCAACCCCTACGAGCAGTACTTC. Its protein reads: CASRSGTSNPYEQYF.